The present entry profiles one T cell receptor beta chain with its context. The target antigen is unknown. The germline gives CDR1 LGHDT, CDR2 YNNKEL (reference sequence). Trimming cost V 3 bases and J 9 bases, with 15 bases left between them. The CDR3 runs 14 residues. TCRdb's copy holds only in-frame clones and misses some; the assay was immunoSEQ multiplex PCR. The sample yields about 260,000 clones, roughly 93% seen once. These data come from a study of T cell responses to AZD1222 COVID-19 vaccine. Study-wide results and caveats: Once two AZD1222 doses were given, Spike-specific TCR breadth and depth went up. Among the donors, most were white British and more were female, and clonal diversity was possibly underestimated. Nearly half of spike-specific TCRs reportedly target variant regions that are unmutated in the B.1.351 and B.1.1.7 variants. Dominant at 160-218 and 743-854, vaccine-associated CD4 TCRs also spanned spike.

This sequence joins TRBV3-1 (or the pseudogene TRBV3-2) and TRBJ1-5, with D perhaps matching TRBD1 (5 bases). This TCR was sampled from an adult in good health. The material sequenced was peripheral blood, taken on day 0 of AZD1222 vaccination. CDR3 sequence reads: CASSQRQRGGPQHF. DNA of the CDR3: TGTGCCAGCAGCCAGAGGCAGCGGGGGGGGCCCCAGCATTTT.